The source of this TCR beta chain is a study of blood T cell repertoires in COVID-19. About the study: Sites across the United States, Italy and Spain contributed samples from acute and convalescent COVID-19.

The CDR3 contains 15 residues. The V gene's germline CDR1 is SGHAT and CDR2 FQNNGV. The V end lost 1 base, the J end lost 0 bases, and 6 bases lay between the germline ends. This clone was observed once. Study members were between roughly 18 and 89 years old and lived in some 22 US regions. Participants had their cohort set by participant-reported clinical history. Cohort 3 recovery required two negative PCRs, clearance, or symptom resolution. TCRdb's copy holds only in-frame clones and misses some; the assay was immunoSEQ multiplex PCR. The sample holds under 300,000 clones, around 84% seen once. What was sequenced was PBMCs or T cells enriched from blood (not recorded which). V usage is TRBV11-2 and J usage is TRBJ2-2, with D tentatively TRBD2 (5 bases). This TCR came from a woman aged 45 to 65 who had recovered from COVID-19. CDR3 protein: CASSLGLTNTGELFF. The CDR3 region has the DNA TGTGCCAGCAGCTTAGGACTAACGAACACCGGGGAGCTGTTTTTT.